This T cell receptor beta chain was profiled in a study of T cells expressing NK-cell markers. Across the study: Researchers got TCR beta repertoires out of sorted CD3+CD56+NKG2C+, CD3+CD56+NKG2C- and CD3+CD56-NKG2C+ T cells. HCMV serostatus: seven of eight sequenced donors positive, one negative. Overall study findings and caveats: About 1.0-8% of CD8+ T cells in roughly six donors belonged to dominant NKG2C+ clonotypes.

The CDR3 is made up of 16 amino acids. In germline, CDR1 is SGHRS, CDR2 YFSETQ. Of note for this clonotype: The antigen is undetermined.

TCRdb re-called the 5' RACE reads and gives one entry per CDR3 protein, without DNA. Recorded here are 400,000 to 450,000 distinct CDR3 sequences; the top ten clones represent 7.3%. This receptor was taken from a woman aged 18-70 years in good health. This chain connects TRBV5-1 to TRBJ1-1. The sample consisted of blood T cells: a sorted CD56 or NKG2C T cell subset, CD4+ or CD8+ T cells, or bulk PBMC T cells (not recorded which). CDR3 protein: CASSPVGDKRETEAFF.